This T cell receptor beta chain derives from a study of read filtering for tumor transcriptome and immune sequencing. Molecular barcoded adaptors covering alpha/delta and beta/gamma chains were used on roughly 400 ng RNA. From the reads, TCRdb called clonotypes with MiXCR, one entry per CDR3 protein. The repertoire consists of about 58,000 distinct CDR3 sequences, with roughly 12% occurring once and the leading ten covering 16%. The table lists this clonotype with many counts. Looked up from germline, CDR1 is LNHNV and CDR2 is YYDKDF (reference sequence). The ends were cut back, 0 bases at V and 9 bases at J, with 9 bases in the middle. There are 13 residues in the CDR3.

Specimen: a population of CD138-negative cells sorted from bone marrow. This TCR derives from a donor at least 40 years old with multiple myeloma. The V call is TRBV15, the J call TRBJ1-5, with D unresolved. As DNA, the CDR3 is TGTGCCACCAGCAGAGAAAGGTATCCGCCCCAGCATTTT. This encodes CATSRERYPPQHF.